This T cell receptor (beta chain) was identified during a study of T cells after yellow fever vaccination. UMIs and a universal primer site were added when TCR cDNA was made by 5'RACE template switching. TCRdb used MiXCR to reprocess the 5' RACE reads, holding one entry per CDR3 protein. Counted here are roughly 520,000 distinct CDR3 sequences, around a fifth occurring once; the ten biggest clones make up about 16%. Sample: PBMCs, taken 20 to 25 days after the first yellow fever vaccination. This sequence originates from a man aged 18-30 years who received the YFV17D yellow fever vaccine.

In DNA, the CDR3 is TGTGCCAGCAGTTTATCGACAGGGTACCCTAAGACCCAGTACTTC. Translation gives CASSLSTGYPKTQYF. The chain couples TRBV27 to TRBJ2-5; 7 bases map to TRBD1. V shed 0 bases and J 6 bases; nucleotides not matched to a gene: 7. Per germline, CDR1 MNHEY and CDR2 SMNVEV (reference sequence). The CDR3 totals 15 residues.